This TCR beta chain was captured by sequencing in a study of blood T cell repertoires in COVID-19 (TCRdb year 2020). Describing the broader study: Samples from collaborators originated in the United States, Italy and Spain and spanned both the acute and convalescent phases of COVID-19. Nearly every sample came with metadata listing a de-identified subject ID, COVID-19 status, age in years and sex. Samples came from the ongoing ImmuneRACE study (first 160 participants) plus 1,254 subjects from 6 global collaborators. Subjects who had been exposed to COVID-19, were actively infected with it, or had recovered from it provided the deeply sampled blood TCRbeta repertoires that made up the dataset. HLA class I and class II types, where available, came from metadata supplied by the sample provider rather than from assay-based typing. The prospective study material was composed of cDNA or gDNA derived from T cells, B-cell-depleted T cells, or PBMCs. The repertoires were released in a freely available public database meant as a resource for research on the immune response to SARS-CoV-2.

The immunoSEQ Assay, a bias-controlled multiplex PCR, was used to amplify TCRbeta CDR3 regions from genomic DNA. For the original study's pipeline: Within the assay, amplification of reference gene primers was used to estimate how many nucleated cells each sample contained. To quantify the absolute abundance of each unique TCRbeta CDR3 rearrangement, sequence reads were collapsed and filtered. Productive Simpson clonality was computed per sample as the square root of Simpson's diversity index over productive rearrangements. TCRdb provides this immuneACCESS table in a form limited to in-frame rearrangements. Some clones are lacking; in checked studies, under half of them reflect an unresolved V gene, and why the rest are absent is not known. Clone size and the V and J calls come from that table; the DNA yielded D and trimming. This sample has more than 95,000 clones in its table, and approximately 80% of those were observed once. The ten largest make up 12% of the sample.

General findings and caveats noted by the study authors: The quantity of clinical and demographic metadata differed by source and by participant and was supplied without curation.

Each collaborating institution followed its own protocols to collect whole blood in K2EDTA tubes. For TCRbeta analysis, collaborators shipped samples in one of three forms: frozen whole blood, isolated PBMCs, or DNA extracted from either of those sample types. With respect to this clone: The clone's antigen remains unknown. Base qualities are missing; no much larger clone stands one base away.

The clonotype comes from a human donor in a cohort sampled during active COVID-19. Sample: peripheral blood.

The DNA reads TGTGCCAGCAGCTTAGTGACTAGCGGGGGGCGATACAATGAGCAGTTCTTC. The encoded protein is CASSLVTSGGRYNEQFF. The chain is assembled from TRBV11-2 and TRBJ2-1; the junction holds 13 bases that match TRBD2. Compared with germline, V lacks 1 base and J lacks 4 bases; bases without a gene match: 4. Taken from cysteine to phenylalanine, the CDR3 has 17 residues. The entry retains the CDR3 DNA only, 51 bases that are in frame from base 1. Per the germline V gene, SGHAT is the CDR1 and FQNNGV is the CDR2.